The 28 T cell receptor beta chains in this list originate from one sample, sequenced in a study of beta chain features in type 1 diabetes. The entirety of the isolated RNA underwent reverse transcription, so expressed TCRB transcripts were sequenced. Assay used: immunoSEQ multiplex PCR; TCRdb lists only in-frame clones, some missing. Counted here are approximately 600,000 clones, around 12% occurring once; the ten biggest clones make up roughly 0.11%. Antigens of these TCRs are unknown. Study results and limitations: All four CD4+ subsets from Type 1 diabetes patients carried moderately but significantly shorter TCRB CDR3s.

The sequenced sample consisted of naive CD4+ T cells from blood. The receptors originated from a man aged 30 to 39 with type 1 diabetes.

The chain links TRBV28 to TRBJ2-7; D might be TRBD2 (5 bases). CDR1 is MDHEN and CDR2 is SYDVKM in the germline V gene. The CDR3 has 11 residues. V was cut by 7 bases and J by 4 bases, with 8 bases left in between. CDR3 DNA sequence: TGTGCCAGCACGGGGTTTTACGAGCAGTACTTC. The encoded protein is CASTGFYEQYF. Using reference TRBV28 and TRBJ2-7 for the parts outside the CDR3, the full variable domain is DVKVTQSSRYLVKRTGEKVFLECVQDMDHENMFWYRQDPGLGLRLIYFSYDVKMKEKGDIPEGYSVSREKKERFSLILESASTNQTSMYLCASTGFYEQYFGPGTRLTVT.

In this sample, this clone turned up a few times. V usage is TRBV6-1 and J usage is TRBJ2-7, with TRBD1 identical over 7 bases. The CDR3 is 12 amino acids. Per germline, CDR1 MNHNS and CDR2 SASEGT. V lost 6 bases, J lost 5 bases, and 4 bases stayed unmatched. Written as DNA, the CDR3 is TGTGCCAGCAGCCCGACAGGGCACGAGCAGTACTTC. This translates into CASSPTGHEQYF.

This chain joins TRBV2 and TRBJ2-1; D is uncertain. Germline V gene lookup returns CDR1 SNHLY and CDR2 FYNNEI. Deletions cut 2 bases from V and 8 bases from J, with 13 bases between. This CDR3 has 14 amino acids. The CDR3 bases are TGTGCCAGCAGTGAAAGATACAGCATCGATGAGCAGTTCTTC. Residues: CASSERYSIDEQFF.

This clone turned up a few times. The gene calls are TRBV30 and TRBJ1-6; tentative D call: TRBD1 (5 bases). The germline gives CDR1 GTSNPN, CDR2 SVGIG (reference sequence). CDR3 size: 14 residues. Trimming took 1 base from V and 6 from J, leaving 10 bases between them. The CDR3 DNA reads TGTGCCTGGAGTGGGGACGTTTCTAATTCACCCCTCCACTTT. Amino acids: CAWSGDVSNSPLHF.

A few counts support this clone. The V and J genes are TRBV7-2 and TRBJ2-3; 7 bases fit TRBD2. V lost 5 bases and J lost 6; bases outside the gene matches: 11. Germline V CDR1 and CDR2: SGHTA, FQGNSA. The CDR3 is 15 amino acids. The DNA of the CDR3 is TGTGCCAGCAGCCTCCTCAACGCCGGGGGGGATACGCAGTATTTT. Translation: CASSLLNAGGDTQYF.

The chain is built from TRBV27 and TRBJ1-3; TRBD1 might be the D (5 bases). This CDR3 has 14 residues. Trimming took off 8 bases at V and 4 bases at J, with 15 bases between the two ends. CDR1 is MNHEY and CDR2 is SMNVEV in the germline V gene (reference sequence). Here the CDR3 reads CASSQGVGGNTIYF. The CDR3 nucleotides read TGTGCCAGCTCCCAGGGAGTAGGCGGAAACACCATATATTTT.

The rearrangement joins TRBV10-3 to TRBJ1-6; D remains unclear. In germline, CDR1 is ENHRY, CDR2 SYGVKD. Trimming took 1 base from V and 0 from J, leaving 4 bases between them. The CDR3 has 15 residues. The CDR3, as DNA: TGTGCCATCAGTGAGTTAAGCTCCTATAATTCACCCCTCCACTTT. Encoded protein: CAISELSSYNSPLHF.

For this clone: At the DNA level, this CDR3 is encoded by other sequences in the same sample as well. The V call is TRBV7-2, the J call TRBJ2-3; TRBD2 agrees at 13 bases. The CDR3 extends over 16 amino acids. Germline assignment: CDR1 SGHTA and CDR2 FQGNSA. V was clipped by 5 bases and J by 6 bases; unmatched bases: 8. Written as DNA, the CDR3 is TGTGCCAGCAGCACCCGGACTAGCGGGGGTTCTGATACGCAGTATTTT. It codes for CASSTRTSGGSDTQYF.

This clone was detected a few times. Other DNA sequences from this sample encode an identical CDR3 as well. V gene TRBV30 combines with J gene TRBJ2-3; D is unresolved. CDR1 is GTSNPN and CDR2 is SVGIG in the germline V gene (reference sequence). V lost 4 bases, J lost 4 bases, and 9 bases lay in between. The CDR3 totals 12 residues. CDR3 amino acids: CAWTGGADTQYF. DNA for the CDR3: TGTGCCTGGACAGGTGGGGCAGATACGCAGTATTTT.

This chain uses TRBV30 with TRBJ1-4; TRBD1 agrees at 8 bases. With V trimmed by 0 bases and J by 6 bases, 6 bases remained unmatched. This CDR3 has 15 residues. Germline CDR1 is GTSNPN and CDR2 is SVGIG (reference sequence). The DNA of the CDR3 is TGTGCCTGGAGTGTAATAGCCAGGGGGCATGAAAAACTGTTTTTT. As protein: CAWSVIARGHEKLFF.

This clone turned up a few times. The V gene is TRBV4-1, the J gene TRBJ1-2; 7 nucleotides line up with TRBD1. V shed 0 bases, J shed 1 base, and the junction held 11 bases outside the gene matches. The germline V gene encodes CDR1 MGHRA and CDR2 YSYEKL. The length of the CDR3 is 18 residues. CDR3 sequence reads: CASSQETGETFLNYGYTF. The DNA of the CDR3 is TGCGCCAGCAGCCAAGAAACAGGGGAAACCTTTCTTAACTATGGCTACACCTTC.

This clone showed up just a few times. J is TRBJ2-3 and V is TRBV4-2; D is unclear. The CDR3 is 15 amino acids. Germline V CDR1 and CDR2: LGHNA, YNFKEQ. Trimming removed 0 bases from V and 0 bases from J, with 7 bases in between. The CDR3 DNA reads as TGTGCCAGCAGCCAAGATCTTTACAGCACAGATACGCAGTATTTT. It codes for CASSQDLYSTDTQYF.

This clone was seen a handful of times. The gene calls are TRBV29-1 and TRBJ2-2; D perhaps matches TRBD1 (5 bases). There are 13 residues in the CDR3. The V gene's germline CDR1 is SQVTM and CDR2 ANQGSEA. The germline V and J ends were trimmed by 7 bases and 7 bases, with 16 bases remaining between them. CDR3 nucleotide sequence: TGCAGCGGTAGTGACAGAACAGGCGGGGAGCTGTTTTTT. Its translation: CSGSDRTGGELFF.

V gene TRBV2 combines with J gene TRBJ1-2, with 7 bases identical to TRBD1. The CDR3 covers 16 residues. The V segment lost 2 bases and the J segment 2 bases; nucleotides outside the gene matches: 8. Germline CDR1 and CDR2: SNHLY and FYNNEI. In DNA form, the CDR3 reads TGTGCCAGCAGTGAATTTAAGGGACAGCTGAACTATGGCTACACCTTC. Protein sequence: CASSEFKGQLNYGYTF. Full variable domain (missing parts from reference TRBV2 and TRBJ1-2): EPEVTQTPSHQVTQMGQEVILRCVPISNHLYFYWYRQILGQKVEFLVSFYNNEISEKSEIFDDQFSVERPDGSNFTLKIRSTKLEDSAMYFCASSEFKGQLNYGYTFGSGTRLTVV.

In this sample, this clone turned up a few times. The J gene is TRBJ1-2, the V gene TRBV5-4; 10 bases are a match to TRBD1. CDR3 length equals 16 residues. Per the germline V gene, CDR1 is SGHNT and CDR2 is YYREEE (reference sequence). V shed 4 bases and J 0 bases; nucleotides not matched to a gene: 6. The CDR3 spells CASSPKTGGTNYGYTF. Here the CDR3 DNA reads TGTGCCAGCAGCCCCAAGACAGGGGGCACTAACTATGGCTACACCTTC.

V is TRBV27 and J is TRBJ1-1; the match to TRBD1 covers 11 bases. Germline CDR1 and CDR2: MNHEY and SMNVEV (reference sequence). CDR3 size: 17 residues. Germline trimming cut 6 bases from V and 1 base from J; bases unmatched to any gene: 10. For the CDR3, the DNA is TGTGCCAGCAGCAGGGGACAGGGGGGAGACTCGAACACTGAAGCTTTCTTT. Translated, it gives CASSRGQGGDSNTEAFF.

This clone was picked up a small number of times. The chain uses TRBV11-2 and TRBJ2-1; TRBD2 matches 13 bases. Germline CDR1 is SGHAT and CDR2 is FQNNGV. CDR3 length: 15 amino acids. V gave up 5 bases and J gave up 9 bases; unmatched junction bases: 7. The DNA of the CDR3 is TGTGCCAGCAGCATCACTAGCGGGGGGGTAATTGAGCAGTTCTTC. Translation gives CASSITSGGVIEQFF.

The V and J genes are TRBV19 and TRBJ2-4; 7 bases agree with TRBD1. The germline V gene has CDR1 LNHDA and CDR2 SQIVND (reference sequence). V shed 3 bases, J shed 4 bases, and the junction held 3 bases outside the gene matches. This CDR3 has 14 residues. This CDR3 reads CASSMGQPKNIQYF. CDR3 nucleotides: TGTGCCAGTAGTATGGGACAGCCGAAAAACATTCAGTACTTC.

This clone came up a few times. The chain links TRBV20-1 to TRBJ2-1; 8 bases are a match to TRBD2. This CDR3 is 11 amino acids long. Per germline, CDR1 DFQATT and CDR2 SNEGSKA (reference sequence). J was trimmed by 10 bases and V by 2 bases; bases with no gene match: 1. The CDR3 DNA reads as TGCAGTGCTAGATCGGGAGGGGAGCAGTTCTTC. Protein sequence: CSARSGGEQFF.

This clone was counted between two and nine times. The rearrangement links TRBV9 to TRBJ1-2; possible D gene TRBD1, 5 bases. V lost 0 bases, J lost 6 bases, and 15 bases lay in between. Germline CDR1 reads SGDLS; CDR2 reads YYNGEE. CDR3 length: 15 residues. CDR3 DNA sequence: TGTGCCAGCAGCGTAGGTGCGGGGGTGGCGGATGGCTACACCTTC. Translated: CASSVGAGVADGYTF.

There are a few counts of this clone. V is TRBV10-1 and J is TRBJ2-7, with a tentative D call TRBD2 (5 bases). CDR1 and CDR2 from the germline V gene are WNHNN and SYGVQD (reference sequence). The germline V and J ends were trimmed by 5 bases and 7 bases, with 18 bases remaining between them. This CDR3 is built from 14 residues. The CDR3 spells CASSSTGNTLEQYF. CDR3 nucleotide sequence: TGCGCCAGCAGTTCAACCGGGAATACTTTGGAGCAGTACTTC.

The chain employs TRBV6-1 and TRBJ2-7, with 8 bases that match TRBD1. V gave up 6 bases and J gave up 2 bases; unmatched junction bases: 0. The germline V gene encodes CDR1 MNHNS and CDR2 SASEGT. This CDR3 contains 12 residues. CDR3: CASRDRAYEQYF. The CDR3, as DNA: TGTGCCAGCAGGGACAGGGCCTACGAGCAGTACTTC.

The CDR3 reads CASSLSYRATNEKLFF. DNA for the CDR3: TGCGCCAGCAGCTTGTCCTACAGGGCAACTAATGAAAAACTGTTTTTT. This chain uses TRBV5-1 with TRBJ1-4; D possibly corresponds to TRBD1 (6 bases). CDR1 and CDR2 from the germline V gene are SGHRS and YFSETQ. V was cut by 1 base and J by 0 bases, with 10 bases left in between. The CDR3 contains 16 residues. The complete variable domain, with remaining parts taken from reference TRBV5-1 and TRBJ1-4, reads KAGVTQTPRYLIKTRGQQVTLSCSPISGHRSVSWYQQTPGQGLQFLFEYFSETQRNKGNFPGRFSGRQFSNSRSEMNVSTLELGDSALYLCASSLSYRATNEKLFFGSGTQLSVL.

The V and J genes are TRBV6-1 and TRBJ2-7, with D hard to call. The CDR3 spans 13 residues. Trimming took 1 base from V and 1 from J, leaving 5 bases between them. Germline lookup yields CDR1 MNHNS and CDR2 SASEGT. Here the CDR3 reads CASSEDRSYEQYF. The CDR3 nucleotides read TGTGCCAGCAGTGAAGACCGGTCCTACGAGCAGTACTTC.

This clone was recorded a few times. The V call is TRBV10-3, the J call TRBJ1-1, with 9 bases identical to TRBD1. From germline, CDR1 is ENHRY and CDR2 SYGVKD. This CDR3 spans 13 amino acids. The V and J ends lost 9 bases and 6 bases, in that order; junction bases with no gene match: 8. The CDR3 region is CAMGTGRDAEAFF. The DNA for the CDR3 is TGTGCCATGGGGACAGGGAGAGACGCTGAAGCTTTCTTT.

A remark on this clone: In the same sample, other DNA sequences code for this CDR3. J is TRBJ2-1 and V is TRBV18; maybe TRBD1 (6 bases). V lost 3 bases, J lost 2 bases, and 8 bases lay in between. This CDR3 has 14 residues. CDR1 is KGHSH, CDR2 LQKENI, per germline. CDR3 sequence reads: CASSPDSTYNEQFF. The CDR3 DNA is TGTGCCAGCTCACCGGACAGCACCTACAATGAGCAGTTCTTC.

The J gene is TRBJ1-4, the V gene TRBV9, with a weak D call TRBD1 (5 bases). This CDR3 comprises 18 residues. The V gene's germline CDR1 is SGDLS and CDR2 YYNGEE. Deletions cut 0 bases from V and 0 bases from J, with 15 bases between. This chain's CDR3 is CASSVGVQVNPTNEKLFF. Here the CDR3 DNA reads TGTGCCAGCAGCGTAGGGGTACAGGTGAATCCAACTAATGAAAAACTGTTTTTT. Full variable domain (outside the CDR3, taken from reference TRBV9 and TRBJ1-4): DSGVTQTPKHLITATGQRVTLRCSPRSGDLSVYWYQQSLDQGLQFLIQYYNGEERAKGNILERFSAQQFPDLHSELNLSSLELGDSALYFCASSVGVQVNPTNEKLFFGSGTQLSVL.

This clone was observed a few times. V gene TRBV6-5 combines with J gene TRBJ1-2; no clear D gene. This CDR3 contains 14 residues. Trimming took off 0 bases at V and 6 bases at J, with 11 bases between the two ends. Germline V lookup: CDR1 MNHEY, CDR2 SVGAGI. For the CDR3, the DNA is TGTGCCAGCAGTTACTCTAGGGTTCAAGATGGCTACACCTTC. It encodes CASSYSRVQDGYTF.